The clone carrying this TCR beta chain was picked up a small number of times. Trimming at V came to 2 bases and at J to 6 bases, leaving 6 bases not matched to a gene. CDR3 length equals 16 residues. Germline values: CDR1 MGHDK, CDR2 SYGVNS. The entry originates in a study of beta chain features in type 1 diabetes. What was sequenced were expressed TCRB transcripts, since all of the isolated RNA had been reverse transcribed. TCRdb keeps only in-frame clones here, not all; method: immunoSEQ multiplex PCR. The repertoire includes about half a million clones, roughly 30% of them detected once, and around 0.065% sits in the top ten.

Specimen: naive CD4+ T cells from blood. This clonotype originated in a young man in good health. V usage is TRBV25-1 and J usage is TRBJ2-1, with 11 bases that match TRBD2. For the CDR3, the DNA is TGTGCCAGCAGTGAACTTCGCACTAGCGGGAGCAATGAGCAGTTCTTC. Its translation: CASSELRTSGSNEQFF.